This passage covers 3 T cell receptor beta chains from one sample sequenced in a study of T cells in Graves' hyperthyroidism and ophthalmopathy. Amplified TCR beta CDR3 regions derived from RNA transcripts. The TCR CDR3 first-round RT-PCR relied on the HTBI primer set. TCRdb analysed the multiplex PCR reads with MiXCR anew, one entry per CDR3 protein. Here the sample spans about 540,000 distinct CDR3 sequences, 46% being singletons. Material: peripheral blood or thyroid tissue (not recorded which). Receptor source: a woman aged 18 to 35 with Graves' hyperthyroidism.

This clonotype was counted only a few times. The chain joins TRBV30 to TRBJ1-6, with 9 bases identical to TRBD1. The CDR3 length is 14 residues. In germline, CDR1 is GTSNPN, CDR2 SVGIG (reference sequence). The trim removed 4 bases at V and 9 bases at J, leaving 7 bases unmatched. CDR3 in DNA: TGTGCCTGGACACGGGGACAGGGTGGTTCACCCCTCCACTTT. Translated, it gives CAWTRGQGGSPLHF.

The genes are TRBV12-3 or TRBV12-4 and TRBJ2-7; 12 bases fit TRBD2. V gave up 6 bases and J gave up 6 bases; unmatched junction bases: 12. The CDR3 consists of 16 residues. The CDR3 sequence: CASSSRLAGDSSEQYF. For the CDR3, the DNA is TGTGCCAGCAGCAGCAGACTAGCGGGAGATTCCAGCGAGCAGTACTTC.

The CDR3 DNA sequence: TGCAGTGCGCGCCCCCCAGCTAGGCCTAGCACAGATACGCAGTATTTT. As protein: CSARPPARPSTDTQYF. The chain employs TRBV20-1 and TRBJ2-3; no clear D. V was pared by 6 bases and J by 0 bases, with 19 bases between. The CDR3 loop spans 16 amino acids. CDR1 and CDR2 (germline): DFQATT, SNEGSKA (reference sequence).